This passage covers 20 T cell receptor beta chains from one sample sequenced in a study of blood T cell repertoires in COVID-19. Some clones are missing from TCRdb's copy, which holds only in-frame ones; the method was immunoSEQ multiplex PCR. The table records more than 250,000 clones, roughly 80% of them present only once. Sequenced: PBMCs or T cells enriched from blood (not recorded which). The receptors here all came from a man in his forties who had been exposed to COVID-19.

The chain carries TRBV7-9 and TRBJ2-7, with 8 bases fitting TRBD2. CDR1 and CDR2 from the germline V gene are SEHNR and FQNEAQ (reference sequence). The CDR3 spans 20 residues. V shed 7 bases, J shed 1 base, and the junction held 24 bases outside the gene matches. CDR3 bases: TGTGCCAGCACCCCCCCCCGACCGGGACTAGTTCGGCCTAGTTCCTACGAGCAGTACTTC. Translated: CASTPPRPGLVRPSSYEQYF.

As DNA, the CDR3 is TGTGCCAGCAGTGGGGTCCGGGATGGCTACACCTTC. Translation: CASSGVRDGYTF. The chain is built from TRBV25-1 and TRBJ1-2; D is unresolved. CDR3 length equals 12 residues. Germline V lookup: CDR1 MGHDK, CDR2 SYGVNS. V lost 4 bases and J lost 6, with 9 bases in between.

The chain combines TRBV15 with TRBJ1-1, with D uncertain. From germline, CDR1 is LNHNV and CDR2 YYDKDF (reference sequence). Deletions cut 1 base from V and 5 bases from J, with 17 bases between. The CDR3 length is 16 residues. Written as DNA, the CDR3 is TGTGCCACCAGCAGAGTGGGGTCTGCGGGAAAAACTGAAGCTTTCTTT. Protein product: CATSRVGSAGKTEAFF.

The chain's CDR3 is CACTGGLAATDTQYF. The CDR3 DNA follows: TGTGCCTGCACCGGCGGGCTAGCGGCCACAGATACGCAGTATTTT. J is TRBJ2-3 and V is TRBV30; 7 nucleotides line up with TRBD2. The germline V gene has CDR1 GTSNPN and CDR2 SVGIG (reference sequence). V dropped 6 bases and J dropped 2; count of bases not matched to a gene: 11. This CDR3 has 15 residues.

V and J are TRBV11-2 and TRBJ1-2, with 7 bases aligning to TRBD1. Germline values: CDR1 SGHAT, CDR2 FQNNGV. After removal of 6 bases from V and 5 bases from J, the junction contained 9 bases not matched to a gene. The CDR3 is 14 residues long. The CDR3 nucleotides read TGTGCCAGCAGTCTCGGACAGGAGGGATATGGCTACACCTTC. Amino acid sequence: CASSLGQEGYGYTF.

The genes are TRBV30 and TRBJ2-7; D uncertain. V lost 1 base and J lost 4, with 5 bases in between. Germline V gene lookup returns CDR1 GTSNPN and CDR2 SVGIG (reference sequence). The CDR3 has 11 residues. CDR3 coding DNA: TGTGCCTGGAGTGGGCTTTACGAGCAGTACTTC. Translation gives CAWSGLYEQYF.

The chain is built from TRBV9 and TRBJ1-2, with D possibly TRBD1 on 6 matching bases. CDR1 SGDLS and CDR2 YYNGEE come from the germline V gene. This CDR3 spans 14 amino acids. The ends were cut back, 6 bases at V and 3 bases at J, with 15 bases in the middle. CDR3 nucleotides: TGTGCCAGCACCGTCGGCAGGGGTGACTATGGCTACACCTTC. This sequence encodes CASTVGRGDYGYTF.

The chain couples TRBV5-6 to TRBJ1-2; D is possibly TRBD1 (6 bases). This CDR3 is 13 amino acids long. Deletions cut 1 base from V and 8 bases from J, with 12 bases between. CDR1 and CDR2 (germline): SGHDT, YYEEEE. The chain's CDR3 is CASSLQGTYGYTF. The CDR3 DNA reads TGTGCCAGCAGCTTGCAGGGGACGTACGGCTACACCTTC.

The rearrangement joins TRBV5-4 to TRBJ2-7; tentative D call: TRBD2 (5 bases). V shed 3 bases and J shed 0 bases, with 10 bases lying between them. Germline V CDR1 and CDR2: SGHNT, YYREEE (reference sequence). The CDR3 runs to 14 residues. The CDR3 loop is CASSYAGSSYEQYF. CDR3 sequence (DNA): TGTGCCAGCAGCTACGCGGGTTCCTCCTACGAGCAGTACTTC.

A few counts support this clone. The J gene is TRBJ1-6, the V gene TRBV11-3; unclear D gene. The CDR3 spans 14 residues. Trimming took 7 bases from V and 5 from J, leaving 12 bases between them. CDR1 and CDR2 from the germline V gene are SGHNT and YENEEA. This CDR3 is CASKRTENNSPLHF. The CDR3, as DNA: TGTGCCAGCAAGAGAACAGAAAATAATTCACCCCTCCACTTT.

The chain recombines TRBV28 with TRBJ1-5; tentative D call: TRBD1 (6 bases). This CDR3 contains 14 residues. Germline assignment: CDR1 MDHEN and CDR2 SYDVKM. V was trimmed by 2 bases and J by 1 base, leaving 6 bases between them. CDR3 coding DNA: TGTGCCAGCAGTTTAGGACAGAGCAATCAGCCCCAGCATTTT. Its protein product is CASSLGQSNQPQHF.

This clone has just a few counts. The V gene is TRBV7-9, the J gene TRBJ2-7; 10 bases line up with TRBD2. From germline, CDR1 is SEHNR and CDR2 FQNEAQ (reference sequence). The CDR3 is 15 amino acids. Trimming took 3 bases from V and 4 from J; bases not matched to a gene: 6. The chain's CDR3 is CASSFPSGGGYEQYF. The DNA of the CDR3 is TGTGCCAGCAGCTTCCCTAGCGGGGGAGGATACGAGCAGTACTTC.

This clone was found a few times. The junction and the germline gene differ at one end; a read error may be behind it. The V gene is TRBV7-9, the J gene TRBJ1-1; D is unresolved. CDR3 length: 13 amino acids. Germline V gene data show CDR1 as SEHNR and CDR2 as FQNEAQ (reference sequence). The CDR3 reads CASTLGPDTEAFF. CDR3 coding DNA: TGTGCCAGCACCTTAGGGCCTGACACTGAAGCTTTCTTT.

The chain employs TRBV27 and TRBJ2-7, with 9 positions matching TRBD2. V dropped 9 bases and J dropped 4; count of bases not matched to a gene: 10. Germline V lookup: CDR1 MNHEY, CDR2 SMNVEV (reference sequence). This CDR3 spans 14 amino acids. The CDR3 nucleotides read TGTGCCAGTAGCCAGAGGGCGGGAGGGTACGAGCAGTACTTC. Residues: CASSQRAGGYEQYF.

In its sample, this clone was seen a few times. This chain uses TRBV18 with TRBJ1-5; no reliable D call. Germline V gene lookup returns CDR1 KGHSH and CDR2 LQKENI. This CDR3 is built from 14 residues. V was pared by 2 bases and J by 6 bases, with 11 bases between. The CDR3 protein is CASSPGSKSQPQHF. The CDR3 DNA follows: TGTGCCAGCTCACCAGGGAGCAAATCTCAGCCCCAGCATTTT.

V gene TRBV5-6 combines with J gene TRBJ2-5, with no clear D. CDR1 and CDR2 (germline): SGHDT, YYEEEE. This CDR3 spans 12 amino acids. V was clipped by 2 bases and J by 4 bases, with 6 bases between them. The CDR3 DNA reads TGTGCCAGCAGCTTATCCCGAGAGACCCAGTACTTC. Amino acid sequence: CASSLSRETQYF. The full variable domain, in which reference TRBV5-6 and TRBJ2-5 provide the parts outside the CDR3, is DAGVTQSPTHLIKTRGQQVTLRCSPKSGHDTVSWYQQALGQGPQFIFQYYEEEERQRGNFPDRFSGHQFPNYSSELNVNALLLGDSALYLCASSLSRETQYFGPGTRLLVL.

This clone showed up just a few times. This chain links TRBV30 with TRBJ1-3, with D unresolved. Germline values: CDR1 GTSNPN, CDR2 SVGIG (reference sequence). V dropped 1 base and J dropped 0 bases, with 7 bases sitting between them. The CDR3 runs 14 residues. The DNA for the CDR3 is TGTGCCTGGAGTGCGGTCATCTCTGGAAACACCATATATTTT. It translates to CAWSAVISGNTIYF. The entire variable domain, with the rest obtained from reference TRBV30 and TRBJ1-3, is as follows: SQTIHQWPATLVQPVGSPLSLECTVEGTSNPNLYWYRQAAGRGLQLLFYSVGIGQISSEVPQNLSASRPQDRQFILSSKKLLLSDSGFYLCAWSAVISGNTIYFGEGSWLTVV.

This clone was seen a few times. The gene calls are TRBV15 and TRBJ2-3, with 12 bases lining up with TRBD2. The V and J ends lost 0 bases and 5 bases, in that order; junction bases with no gene match: 6. Germline V gene sequence: CDR1 LNHNV, CDR2 YYDKDF (reference sequence). The length of the CDR3 is 17 residues. The CDR3 nucleotides are TGTGCCACCAGCAGAGATTTCGGACTAGCGGGAATAGATACGCAGTATTTT. Its translation is CATSRDFGLAGIDTQYF.

The chain links TRBV18 to TRBJ1-3, with D unclear. CDR1 is KGHSH and CDR2 is LQKENI in the germline V gene. The V end lost 1 base, the J end lost 0 bases, and 10 bases lay between the germline ends. The CDR3 has 16 amino acids. DNA for the CDR3: TGTGCCAGCTCACCACTCGATGGTAGCTCTGGAAACACCATATATTTT. Amino acid sequence: CASSPLDGSSGNTIYF.

This rearrangement joins TRBV7-6 to TRBJ1-1; no clear D. CDR3 length: 13 amino acids. CDR1 is SGHVS and CDR2 is FNYEAQ in the germline V gene. Deletions cut 0 bases from V and 7 bases from J, with 9 bases between. CDR3 protein: CASSLAWRGEAFF. Written as DNA, the CDR3 is TGTGCCAGCAGCTTAGCCTGGCGGGGTGAAGCTTTCTTT.